This T cell receptor (beta chain) was found in a study of shared clonotypes between healthy human individuals (TCRdb year 2020). About the full investigation: The cohort comprised a couple of women and a few men aged 18 to 49 years. Libraries were prepared and TCR repertoires were sequenced by different laboratories using diverse techniques, in order to increase sequencing depth and limit assay-specific biases. To estimate repertoire size and how much clonotype sharing occurs between individuals, the study deeply sequenced the blood TCR repertoires of roughly 5 healthy adults. For each donor, CD4 naive and CD4 memory were each run on three plates, CD8 naive on two plates, and CD8 memory on one plate. Leukapheresis yielded between about 0.94 and 9.5 billion PBMCs per donor. The full study reports these points: Sampling was restricted to blood, and TCR repertoires in tissue are likely to differ from TCR repertoires in blood. Compared with non-shared clonotypes, clonotypes shared by all four sorted-subset donors had higher generation probabilities. Pairwise subsampling indicated that sequencing depth was expected to affect the degree of clonotype sharing among donors. Because the study included a small number of donors, the genetic and exposure-history diversity represented was limited. When a handful of donors were compared, the shared fraction of clonotypes was about 5% for naive CD4, approximately 3.5% for naive CD8, 2.3% for memory CD4, and under 0.5% for memory CD8. Rarefaction of sorted-subset datasets indicated incomplete sequencing despite the large sequencing depth. Larger estimated clonotype richness was generally found for naive subsets than for memory subsets.

Healthy HIV-negative adults with no recently reported acute infections or vaccinations were included as donors. All donors were Caucasian adults living in Nashville, Tennessee, USA. CD4+ T cells were enriched by magnetic negative selection, after which naive cells were positively selected on CD45RA and the negative fraction was taken as the memory subset. Blood was collected by leukapheresis, and PBMCs were isolated by Ficoll-Histopaque density gradient centrifugation and then cryopreserved in liquid nitrogen vapor phase. Purity and quantity of every magnetically sorted T cell population were checked by analytical flow cytometry. Genomic DNA was isolated from every sorted fraction and measured by UV absorbance on a Nanodrop 2000c. Reading from cysteine to phenylalanine, the CDR3 counts 17 amino acids. Only the CDR3 region is kept as DNA, spanning 51 bases read in frame from base 1. As encoded in the germline V gene, CDR1 is MGHRA while CDR2 is YSYEKL. Germline trimming amounts to 2 bases on V and 4 bases on J, with 7 as the count of junction bases outside the gene matches.

This clone was counted between two and nine times. Its antigen is still unknown. The input lacks base qualities; no much larger clone sits a single base away. TCR CDR3 regions were amplified from genomic DNA by multiplex PCR using the deep immunoSEQ assay. Genomic DNA extracted from each cell subset was distributed evenly over all wells of several immunoSEQ 96-well plates, and each plate served as one replicate. For sorted subsets, about 0.2 ug genomic DNA, equal to some 30,000 T cell genomes, was loaded into each replicate PCR. The purified libraries were quantified using a Qubit 3.0 fluorometer, sized with a Bioanalyzer 2100, and then quantified again using the KAPA Library Quantification kit. A separate single-read 150-cycle Illumina NextSeq 550 flow cell was used to sequence each immunoSEQ 96-well plate. The authors' pipeline ran thus. Because the immunoSEQ output included only junctional sequences and no quality scores, the filtering could not be the same as the filtering used for full-length reads. To assign V/J genes and CDR3, sequences were annotated against IMGT germline references using PyIR, a Python wrapper for IgBLAST v1.9. Any read was removed if the V/J assignment was weak (E-value above 1e-6), the CDR3 was missing, or the read contained stop codons, out-of-frame junctions, or ambiguous translated residues. V3J clonotypes were defined by identical inferred V gene, J gene, and CDR3 amino acid sequence. The percentage overlap between two repertoires was calculated by dividing the number of shared unique clonotypes by the size of the smaller repertoire. Three approaches were used to assess repertoire richness: RTK rarefaction, the Chao1 estimator, and Recon v2.1 estimates of unobserved clonotypes. Generation probabilities for all TCRbeta clonotypes obtained by the gDNA method from a handful of donors were computed using OLGA. TCRdb limited this immuneACCESS table to in-frame rearrangements with V and J called. A share of clones is missing; checked studies link under half to unresolved V genes, and the rest is unexplained. V and J calls and clone size are given by that table; D and trimming were obtained from the DNA. A total of about 1.1 million clones appear in this sample, more than 75% of them only once. The biggest ten clones account for around 0.47% of the sample.

The source of this sequence is a young man in good health. Some clones in this sample may be carry-over from other donors' samples. The sample consisted of memory CD4+ T cells from PBMCs. The label giving this sample's cell subset or site can be read as: CD45RA-negative fraction. This chain is built from TRBV4-1 and TRBJ2-1, and TRBD2 aligns with 11 junction nucleotides. Read as DNA, the sequence is TGCGCCAGCAGCCAAAGCGCGGGACTAGCGGCATACAATGAGCAGTTCTTC. It translates as CASSQSAGLAAYNEQFF.